These T cell receptor beta chains were read from a single sample in a study of shared clonotypes between healthy human individuals. Profiling relied on immunoSEQ multiplex PCR, and the TCRdb table lists in-frame clones only, not all of them. The sample lists some 1 million clones, about 75% seen once, with over 1.3% in the top ten. Sequenced sample: memory CD4+ T cells sorted from blood. These receptors originate from a man younger than 35 in good health. CDR3s leave out the opening cysteine and the closing phenylalanine or tryptophan. Rows give clone size only sometimes, using once, few, many, or a class for an expanded clone.

abundance	v_gene	j_gene	CDR3aa
-	TRBV10-3	TRBJ1-1	AISESGETEAF
few	TRBV5-1	TRBJ2-5	ASSLIGGLLETQY
-	TRBV27	TRBJ2-6	ASSLSRDRSSGANVLT
-	TRBV19	TRBJ2-2	ASSATGYYGTGELF
-	TRBV5-1	TRBJ2-2	ASSLESGGTGELF
-	TRBV7-2	TRBJ2-7	ASSLSIGSFYEQY
-	TRBV6-5	TRBJ1-5	ASSPARNQPQH
-	TRBV5-4	TRBJ1-1	ASSLYRDTEAF
many	TRBV28	TRBJ1-2	ASSRTRQGIIRGYT
-	TRBV21-1	TRBJ2-7	ASSKATGDRAYEQY
-	TRBV10-3	TRBJ2-2	AIAGSTGLINTGELF
-	TRBV5-6	TRBJ1-2	ASSPDRGQYGYT
-	TRBV6-5	TRBJ1-2	ASSSTGVYGYT
-	TRBV5-1	TRBJ1-1	ASSWGLNTEAF
-	TRBV5-6	TRBJ2-7	ASSFAGSTYEQY
few	TRBV19	TRBJ1-6	ASSIGQWIHPNSPLH
-	TRBV10-3	TRBJ2-7	AISVEAVYEQY
-	TRBV2	TRBJ1-2	ASVSGRFGYT
-	TRBV9	TRBJ2-2	ASSVWAANTGELF
-	TRBV5-8	TRBJ1-2	ASSLGSAGYT
-	TRBV7-2	TRBJ2-7	ASSLRTGYEQY
-	TRBV5-1	TRBJ1-2	ASSRLGQDPSAY
once	TRBV2	TRBJ2-3	ASIRDSTDTQY
-	TRBV11-2	TRBJ2-5	ASSLAGGRAETQY
once	TRBV5-5	TRBJ2-2	ASSLDGTTNTGELF
-	TRBV10-3	TRBJ2-3	AISESGGRSRDTQY
-	TRBV9	TRBJ2-3	ASSVVHSNTDTQY
-	TRBV18	TRBJ1-2	ASSQGDTNYGYT
-	TRBV5-1	TRBJ1-1	ASSLDGRGTRVGTEAF
-	TRBV15	TRBJ1-2	ATSRDDGYGYT
-	TRBV6-5	TRBJ1-4	ASSPPGQGFEKLF
few	TRBV2	TRBJ2-1	ASKGLAGYNEQF
once	TRBV4-1	TRBJ2-7	ASSQDAAGGSSYEQY
once	TRBV19	TRBJ1-5	ASSIGGTLDGIPQH
many	TRBV5-5	TRBJ1-4	ASNEGTFNEKLF
-	TRBV5-8	TRBJ1-5	ASSLTGNQPQH
-	TRBV5-6	TRBJ2-5	ASSLFQGLVETQY
-	TRBV4-1	TRBJ2-7	ASSRGTESYEQY
-	TRBV5-6	TRBJ1-5	ASSLRQSNQPQH
-	TRBV6-1	TRBJ2-7	ASSLTSGTSEQY
-	TRBV5-4	TRBJ2-1	ASSLAPGQAFNEQF
-	TRBV7-9	TRBJ2-4	ASSHSGGKNIQY
once	TRBV27	TRBJ2-5	ASSRDPFEETQY
-	TRBV19	TRBJ2-5	ASEGLAGGPLRETQY
-	TRBV6-6	TRBJ2-7	ASSLSSGFYEQY
-	TRBV7-7	TRBJ2-3	ASSPVGAGATQY
-	TRBV10-3	TRBJ1-4	AIRRGTDNEKLF
-	TRBV11-2	TRBJ2-7	ASSLTDSVSYEQY
once	TRBV23-1	TRBJ1-1	ASSLLRNTEAF
-	TRBV6-1	TRBJ2-2	ASSRRADGELF
-	TRBV19	TRBJ2-1	ASSRVVGNEQF
-	TRBV19	TRBJ1-6	ASRKGGNNSPLH
-	TRBV7-2	TRBJ2-7	ASSLGSNSAKY
-	TRBV7-2	TRBJ2-7	ASRQGPSSYEQY
-	TRBV5-5	TRBJ1-4	ASSYGTGGLWANEKLF
-	TRBV19	TRBJ1-2	ASSIAQANYGYT
many	TRBV30	TRBJ2-2	AWSPPGRDTGELF
-	TRBV30	TRBJ2-1	AWKNRGRAHNEQF